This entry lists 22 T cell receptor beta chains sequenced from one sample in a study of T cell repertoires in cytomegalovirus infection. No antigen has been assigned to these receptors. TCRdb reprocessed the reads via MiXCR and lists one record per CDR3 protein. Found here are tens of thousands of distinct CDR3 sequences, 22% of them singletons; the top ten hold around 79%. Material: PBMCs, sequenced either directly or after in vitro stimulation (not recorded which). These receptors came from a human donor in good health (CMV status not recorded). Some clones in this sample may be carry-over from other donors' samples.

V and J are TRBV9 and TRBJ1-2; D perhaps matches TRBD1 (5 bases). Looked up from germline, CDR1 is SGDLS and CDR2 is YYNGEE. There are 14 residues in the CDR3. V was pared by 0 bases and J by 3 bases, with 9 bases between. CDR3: CASSVGGGDYGYTF. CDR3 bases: TGTGCCAGCAGCGTAGGAGGAGGGGACTATGGCTACACCTTC. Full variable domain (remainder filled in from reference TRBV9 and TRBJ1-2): DSGVTQTPKHLITATGQRVTLRCSPRSGDLSVYWYQQSLDQGLQFLIQYYNGEERAKGNILERFSAQQFPDLHSELNLSSLELGDSALYFCASSVGGGDYGYTFGSGTRLTVV.

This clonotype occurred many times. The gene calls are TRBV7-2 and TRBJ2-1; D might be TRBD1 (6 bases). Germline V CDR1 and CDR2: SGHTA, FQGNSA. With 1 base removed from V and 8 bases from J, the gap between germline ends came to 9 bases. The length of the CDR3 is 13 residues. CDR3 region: CASSLGGQDEQFF. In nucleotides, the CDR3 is TGTGCCAGCAGCTTAGGGGGGCAGGATGAGCAGTTCTTC.

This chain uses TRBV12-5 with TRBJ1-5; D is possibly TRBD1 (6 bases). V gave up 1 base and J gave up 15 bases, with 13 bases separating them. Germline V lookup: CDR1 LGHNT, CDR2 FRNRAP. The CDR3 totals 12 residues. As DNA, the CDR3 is TGTGCTAGTGGTTTGGACGACAGGCCGCTGCATTTT. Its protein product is CASGLDDRPLHF.

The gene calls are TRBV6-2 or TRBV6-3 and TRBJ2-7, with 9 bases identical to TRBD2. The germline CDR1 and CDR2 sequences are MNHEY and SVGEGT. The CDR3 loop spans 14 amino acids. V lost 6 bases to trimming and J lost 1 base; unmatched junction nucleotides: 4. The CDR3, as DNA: TGTGCCAGCAGAAATAGCGGGAGTTCCTACGAGCAGTACTTC. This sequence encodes CASRNSGSSYEQYF.

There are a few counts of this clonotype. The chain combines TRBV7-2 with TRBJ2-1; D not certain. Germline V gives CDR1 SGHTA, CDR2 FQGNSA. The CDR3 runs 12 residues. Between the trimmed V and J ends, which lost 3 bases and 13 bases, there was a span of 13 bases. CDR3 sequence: CASSFDPMLQFF. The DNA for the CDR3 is TGTGCCAGCAGCTTCGACCCTATGCTACAGTTCTTC.

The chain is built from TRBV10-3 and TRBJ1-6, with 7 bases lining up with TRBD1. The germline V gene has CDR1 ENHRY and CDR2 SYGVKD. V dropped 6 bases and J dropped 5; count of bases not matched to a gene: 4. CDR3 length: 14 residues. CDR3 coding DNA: TGTGCCATCAGAGGGGGCTCGAATAATTCACCCCTCCACTTT. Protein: CAIRGGSNNSPLHF.

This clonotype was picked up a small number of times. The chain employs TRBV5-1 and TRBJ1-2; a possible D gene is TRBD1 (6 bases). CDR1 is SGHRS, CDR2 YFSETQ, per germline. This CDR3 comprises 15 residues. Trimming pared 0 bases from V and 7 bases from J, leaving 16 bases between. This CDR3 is CASSLEGQGLRGYTF. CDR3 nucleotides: TGCGCCAGCAGCTTGGAGGGGCAGGGGTTACGTGGCTACACCTTC.

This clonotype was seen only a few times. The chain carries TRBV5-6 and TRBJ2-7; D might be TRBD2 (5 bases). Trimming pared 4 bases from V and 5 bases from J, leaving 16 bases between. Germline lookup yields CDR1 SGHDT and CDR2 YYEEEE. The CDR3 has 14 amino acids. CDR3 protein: CASSRPPVSDEQYF. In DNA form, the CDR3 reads TGTGCCAGCAGCCGGCCGCCTGTTAGCGACGAGCAGTACTTC. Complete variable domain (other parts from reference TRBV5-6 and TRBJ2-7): DAGVTQSPTHLIKTRGQQVTLRCSPKSGHDTVSWYQQALGQGPQFIFQYYEEEERQRGNFPDRFSGHQFPNYSSELNVNALLLGDSALYLCASSRPPVSDEQYFGPGTRLTVT.

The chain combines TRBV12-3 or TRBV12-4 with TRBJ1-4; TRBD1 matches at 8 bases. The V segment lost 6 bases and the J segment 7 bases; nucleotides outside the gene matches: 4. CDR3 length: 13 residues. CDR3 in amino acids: CASSRTGSEKLFF. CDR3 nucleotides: TGTGCCAGCAGCCGGACAGGGAGTGAAAAACTGTTTTTT.

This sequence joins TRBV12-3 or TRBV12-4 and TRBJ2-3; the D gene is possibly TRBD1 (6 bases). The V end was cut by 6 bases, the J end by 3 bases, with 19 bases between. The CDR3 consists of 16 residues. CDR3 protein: CASRPTGTLLTDTQYF. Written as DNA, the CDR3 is TGTGCCAGCAGACCTACCGGGACACTATTAACAGATACGCAGTATTTT.

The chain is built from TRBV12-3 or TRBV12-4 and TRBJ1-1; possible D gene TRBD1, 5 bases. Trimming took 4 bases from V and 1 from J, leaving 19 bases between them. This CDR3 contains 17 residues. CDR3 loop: CASSWGRGRAKNTEAFF. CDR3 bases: TGTGCCAGCAGTTGGGGACGGGGCCGGGCCAAGAACACTGAAGCTTTCTTT.

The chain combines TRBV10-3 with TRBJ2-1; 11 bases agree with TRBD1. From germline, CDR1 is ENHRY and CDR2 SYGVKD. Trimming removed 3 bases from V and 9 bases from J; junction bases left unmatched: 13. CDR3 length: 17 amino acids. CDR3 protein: CAISDPGQGVIYSEQFF. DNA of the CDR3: TGTGCCATCAGTGACCCGGGACAGGGGGTCATCTATTCTGAGCAGTTCTTC.

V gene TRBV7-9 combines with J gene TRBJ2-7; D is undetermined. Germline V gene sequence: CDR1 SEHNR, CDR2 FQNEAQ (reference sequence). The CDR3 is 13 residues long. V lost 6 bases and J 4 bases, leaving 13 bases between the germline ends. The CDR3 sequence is CASSGGVVYEQYF. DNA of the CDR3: TGTGCCAGCAGTGGTGGAGTTGTGTACGAGCAGTACTTC.

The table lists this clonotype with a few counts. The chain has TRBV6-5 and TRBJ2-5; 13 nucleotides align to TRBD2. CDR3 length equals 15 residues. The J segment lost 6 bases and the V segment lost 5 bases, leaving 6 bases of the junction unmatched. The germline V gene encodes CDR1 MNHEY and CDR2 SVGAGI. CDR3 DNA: TGTGCCAGCAGTAGGACTAGCGGGAGTATTAAGACCCAGTACTTC. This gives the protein CASSRTSGSIKTQYF.

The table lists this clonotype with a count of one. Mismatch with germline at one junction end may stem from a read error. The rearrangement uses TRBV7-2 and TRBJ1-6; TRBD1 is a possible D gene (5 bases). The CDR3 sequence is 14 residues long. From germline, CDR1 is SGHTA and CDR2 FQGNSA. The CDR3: CASIADLGESPLHF. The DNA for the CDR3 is TGTGCCAGCATCGCGGACTTAGGGGAGTCACCCCTGCACTTT.

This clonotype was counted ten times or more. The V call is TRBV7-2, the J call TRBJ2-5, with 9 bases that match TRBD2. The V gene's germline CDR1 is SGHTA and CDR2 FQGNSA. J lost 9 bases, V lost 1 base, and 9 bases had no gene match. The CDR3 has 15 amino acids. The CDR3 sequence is CASSLGGGRAEAQYF. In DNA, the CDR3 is TGTGCCAGCAGCTTAGGAGGCGGGAGGGCCGAGGCCCAGTACTTC. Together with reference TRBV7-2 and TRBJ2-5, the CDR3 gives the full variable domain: GAGVSQSPSNKVTEKGKDVELRCDPISGHTALYWYRQSLGQGLEFLIYFQGNSAPDKSGLPSDRFSAERTGGSVSTLTIQRTQQEDSAVYLCASSLGGGRAEAQYFGPGTRLLVL.

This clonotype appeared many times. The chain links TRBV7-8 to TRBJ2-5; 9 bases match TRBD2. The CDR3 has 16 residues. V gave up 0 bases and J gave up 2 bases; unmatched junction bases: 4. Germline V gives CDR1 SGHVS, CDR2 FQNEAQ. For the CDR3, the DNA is TGTGCCAGCAGCTTAGCGCTAGCGGGAATACAAGAGACCCAGTACTTC. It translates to CASSLALAGIQETQYF.

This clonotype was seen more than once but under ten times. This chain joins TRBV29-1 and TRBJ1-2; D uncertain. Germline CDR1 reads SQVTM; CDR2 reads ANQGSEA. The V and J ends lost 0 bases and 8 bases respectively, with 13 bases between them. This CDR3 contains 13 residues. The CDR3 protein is CSVEDIDTLGYTF. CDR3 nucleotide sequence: TGCAGCGTTGAAGATATCGACACCCTGGGCTACACCTTC. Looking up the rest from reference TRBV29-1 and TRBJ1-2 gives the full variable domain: SAVISQKPSRDICQRGTSLTIQCQVDSQVTMMFWYRQQPGQSLTLIATANQGSEATYESGFVIDKFPISRPNLTFSTLTVSNMSPEDSSIYLCSVEDIDTLGYTFGSGTRLTVV.

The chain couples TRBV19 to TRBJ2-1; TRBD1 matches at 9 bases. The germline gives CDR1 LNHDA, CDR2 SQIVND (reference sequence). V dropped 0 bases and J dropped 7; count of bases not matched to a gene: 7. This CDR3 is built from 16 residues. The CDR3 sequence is CASSIDYGQGRNEQFF. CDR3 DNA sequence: TGTGCCAGTAGTATAGACTACGGACAGGGGAGAAATGAGCAGTTCTTC.

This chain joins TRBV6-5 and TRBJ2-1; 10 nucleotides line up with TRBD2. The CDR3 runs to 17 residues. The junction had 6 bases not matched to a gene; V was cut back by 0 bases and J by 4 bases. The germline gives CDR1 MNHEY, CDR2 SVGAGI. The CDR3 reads CASSYSVLAGGYNEQFF. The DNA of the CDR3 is TGTGCCAGCAGTTACTCCGTGTTAGCGGGAGGATACAATGAGCAGTTCTTC.

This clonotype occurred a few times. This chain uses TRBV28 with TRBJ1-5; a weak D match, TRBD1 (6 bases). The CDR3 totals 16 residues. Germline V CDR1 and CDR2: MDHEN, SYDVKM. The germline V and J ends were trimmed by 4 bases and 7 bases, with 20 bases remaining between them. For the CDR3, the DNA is TGTGCCAGCAGTTCTATAGGGTCAGGGGAAGGGCAGCCCCAGCATTTT. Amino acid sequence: CASSSIGSGEGQPQHF.

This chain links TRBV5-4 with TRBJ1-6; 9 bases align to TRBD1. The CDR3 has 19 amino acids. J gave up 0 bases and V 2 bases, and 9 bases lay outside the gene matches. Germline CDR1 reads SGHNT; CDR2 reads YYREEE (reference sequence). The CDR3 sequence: CASSLGTGRGSSYNSPLHF. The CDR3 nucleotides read TGTGCCAGCAGCTTAGGGACAGGGAGAGGAAGCTCCTATAATTCACCCCTCCACTTT.